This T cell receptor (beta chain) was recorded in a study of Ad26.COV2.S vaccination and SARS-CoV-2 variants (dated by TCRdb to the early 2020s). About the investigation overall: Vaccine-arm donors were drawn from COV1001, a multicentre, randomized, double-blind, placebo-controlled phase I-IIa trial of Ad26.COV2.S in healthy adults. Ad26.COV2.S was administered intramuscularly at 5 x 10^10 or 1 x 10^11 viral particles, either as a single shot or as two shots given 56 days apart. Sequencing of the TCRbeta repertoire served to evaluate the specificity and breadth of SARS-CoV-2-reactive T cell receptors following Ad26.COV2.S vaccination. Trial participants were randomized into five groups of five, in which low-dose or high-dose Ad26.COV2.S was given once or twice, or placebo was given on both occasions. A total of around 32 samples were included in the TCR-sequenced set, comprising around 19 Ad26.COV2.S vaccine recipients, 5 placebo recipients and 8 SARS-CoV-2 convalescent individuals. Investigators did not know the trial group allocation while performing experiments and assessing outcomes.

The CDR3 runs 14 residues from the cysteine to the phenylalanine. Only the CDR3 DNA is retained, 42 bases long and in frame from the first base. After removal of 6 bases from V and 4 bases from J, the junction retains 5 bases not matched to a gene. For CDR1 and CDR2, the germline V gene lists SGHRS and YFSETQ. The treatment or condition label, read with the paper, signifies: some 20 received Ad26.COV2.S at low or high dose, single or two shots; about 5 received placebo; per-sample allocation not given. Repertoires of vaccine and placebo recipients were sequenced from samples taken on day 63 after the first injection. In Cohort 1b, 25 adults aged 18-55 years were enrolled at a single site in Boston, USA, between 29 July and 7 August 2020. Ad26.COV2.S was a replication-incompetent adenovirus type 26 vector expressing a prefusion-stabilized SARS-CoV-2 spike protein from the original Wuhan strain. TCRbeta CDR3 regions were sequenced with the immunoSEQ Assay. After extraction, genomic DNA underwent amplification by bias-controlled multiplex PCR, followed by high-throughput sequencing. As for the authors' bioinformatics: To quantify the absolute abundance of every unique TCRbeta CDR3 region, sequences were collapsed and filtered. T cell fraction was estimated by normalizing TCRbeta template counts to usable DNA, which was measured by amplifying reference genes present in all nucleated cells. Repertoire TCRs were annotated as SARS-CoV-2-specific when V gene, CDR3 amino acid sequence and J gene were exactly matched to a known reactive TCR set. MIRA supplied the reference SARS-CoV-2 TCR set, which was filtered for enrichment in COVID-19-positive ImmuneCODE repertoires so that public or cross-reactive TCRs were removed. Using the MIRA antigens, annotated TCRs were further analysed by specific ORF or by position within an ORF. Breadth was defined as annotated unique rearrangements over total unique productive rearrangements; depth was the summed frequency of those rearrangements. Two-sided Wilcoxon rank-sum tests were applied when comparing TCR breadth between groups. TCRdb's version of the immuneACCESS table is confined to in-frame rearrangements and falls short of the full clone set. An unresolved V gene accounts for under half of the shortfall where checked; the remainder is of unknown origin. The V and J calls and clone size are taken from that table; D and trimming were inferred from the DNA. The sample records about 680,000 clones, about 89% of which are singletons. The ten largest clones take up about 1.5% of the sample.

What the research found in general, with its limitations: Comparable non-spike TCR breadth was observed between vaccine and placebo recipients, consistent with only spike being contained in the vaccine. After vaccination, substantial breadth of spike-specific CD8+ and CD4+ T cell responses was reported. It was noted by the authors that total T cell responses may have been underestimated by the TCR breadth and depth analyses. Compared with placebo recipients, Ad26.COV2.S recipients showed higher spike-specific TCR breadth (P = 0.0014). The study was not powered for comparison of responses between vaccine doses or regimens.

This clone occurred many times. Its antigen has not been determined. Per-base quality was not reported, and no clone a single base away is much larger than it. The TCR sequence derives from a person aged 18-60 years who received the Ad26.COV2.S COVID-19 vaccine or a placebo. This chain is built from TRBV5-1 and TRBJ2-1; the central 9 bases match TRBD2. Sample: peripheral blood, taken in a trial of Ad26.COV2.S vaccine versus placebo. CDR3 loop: CASTSTSGYNEQFF. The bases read TGCGCCAGCACCTCGACTAGCGGTTACAATGAGCAGTTCTTC.